This record covers a single T cell receptor beta chain. Its target antigen remains unknown. One base away there is no much larger clone; base qualities are not given. The library came from the immunoSEQ multiplex PCR assay. As stored in TCRdb, this immuneACCESS dataset retains in-frame rearrangements with V and J assigned. A fraction of the clones does not appear; measured against another copy, unresolved V genes explain less than half of the discrepancy, and the remainder lacks a known reason. This sample is represented by tens of thousands of clones; approximately 94% of them were singletons. Over 1% of the sample is in the top ten clones. The data were taken from a study of T cell changes during pregnancy in multiple sclerosis (dated by TCRdb to about 2019). A note on the overall study: In women with multiple sclerosis, the researchers looked at how the T cell repertoire shifted as pregnancy progressed.

Via the germline V gene (reference sequence), CDR1 is SGHNT and CDR2 YYREEE. The germline V end is reduced by 2 bases and the J end by 1 base; junction bases left unmatched: 4. Taken from cysteine to phenylalanine, the CDR3 has 17 residues. Just CDR3 DNA is preserved here, 51 bases in frame from base 1. Sequenced material: peripheral blood, taken in the third trimester of pregnancy. This receptor was identified in a female donor with multiple sclerosis, enrolled in a pregnancy study. The rearranged chain carries TRBV5-4 and TRBJ2-3; 13 middle bases align to TRBD2. The CDR3 region has the sequence CASSFGTSGTGTDTQYF. The nucleotide sequence reads TGTGCCAGCAGCTTTGGGACTAGCGGGACGGGCACAGATACGCAGTATTTT.